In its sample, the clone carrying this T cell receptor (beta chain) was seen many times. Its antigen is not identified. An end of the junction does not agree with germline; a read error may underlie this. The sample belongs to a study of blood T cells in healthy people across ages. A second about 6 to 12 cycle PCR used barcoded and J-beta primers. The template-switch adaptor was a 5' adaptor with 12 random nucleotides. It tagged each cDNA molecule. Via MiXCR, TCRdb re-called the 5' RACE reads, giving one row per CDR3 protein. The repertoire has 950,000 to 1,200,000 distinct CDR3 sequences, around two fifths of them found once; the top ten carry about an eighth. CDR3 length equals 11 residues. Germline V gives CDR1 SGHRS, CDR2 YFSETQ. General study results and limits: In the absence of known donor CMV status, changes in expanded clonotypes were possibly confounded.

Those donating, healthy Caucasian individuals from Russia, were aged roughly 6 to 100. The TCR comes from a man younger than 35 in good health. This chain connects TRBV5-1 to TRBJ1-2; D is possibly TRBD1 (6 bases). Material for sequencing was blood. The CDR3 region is CASSLDRGYTF. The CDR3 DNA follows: TGTGCCAGCAGTTTAGACAGGGGCTACACCTTC.